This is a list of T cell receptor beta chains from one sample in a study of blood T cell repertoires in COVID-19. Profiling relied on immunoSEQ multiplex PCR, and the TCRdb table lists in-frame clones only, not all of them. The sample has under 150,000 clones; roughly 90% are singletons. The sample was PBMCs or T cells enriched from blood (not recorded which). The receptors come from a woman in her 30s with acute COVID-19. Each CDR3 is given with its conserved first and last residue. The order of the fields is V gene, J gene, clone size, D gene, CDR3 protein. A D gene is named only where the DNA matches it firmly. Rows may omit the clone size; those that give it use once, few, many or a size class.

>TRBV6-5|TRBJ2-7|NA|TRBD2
CASVVGEGYEQYF
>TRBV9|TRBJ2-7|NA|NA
CASSVGDSINYEQYF
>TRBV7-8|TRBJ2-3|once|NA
CASSLAARVPDTQYF
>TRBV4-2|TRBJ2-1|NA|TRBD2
CASSQDYLAGAYNEQFF
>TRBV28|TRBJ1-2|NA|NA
CASSSPTAYGYTF
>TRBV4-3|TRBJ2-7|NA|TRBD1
CASSQGAGGKYEQYF
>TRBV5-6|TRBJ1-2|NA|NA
CASSLGGLQDTF
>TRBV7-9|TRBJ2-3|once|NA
CASSRTNPPGDTQYF
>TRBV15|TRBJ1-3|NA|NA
CATSRDSGSGNTIYF
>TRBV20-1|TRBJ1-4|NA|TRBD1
CSPSEDREVFF
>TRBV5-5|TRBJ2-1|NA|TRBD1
CASSLGQGTYNEQFF
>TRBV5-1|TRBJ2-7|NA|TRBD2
CASSSGTSGSYEQYF
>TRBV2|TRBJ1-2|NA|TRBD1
CASSGEGQGWGYTF
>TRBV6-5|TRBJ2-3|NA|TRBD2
CASRKTSGADTQYF
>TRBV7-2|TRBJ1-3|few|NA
CASSLAPAGSGNTIYF
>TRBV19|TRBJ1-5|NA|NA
CASSIGTIGNQPQHF
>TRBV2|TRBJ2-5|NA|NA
CASTLAEGWETQYF
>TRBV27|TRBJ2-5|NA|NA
CASSPNGIETQYF
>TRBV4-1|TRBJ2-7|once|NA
CASSQVTSRSYEQYF
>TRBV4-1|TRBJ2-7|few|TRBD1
CASSHAGTGTYEQYF
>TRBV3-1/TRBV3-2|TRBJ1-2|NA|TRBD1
CASSQDEGAYYGYTF
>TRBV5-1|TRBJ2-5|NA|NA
CASSLMRLGQETQYF
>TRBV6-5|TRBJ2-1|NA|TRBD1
CASSQGQGDNEQFF
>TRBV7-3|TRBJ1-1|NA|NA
CASSLSRDTEAFF
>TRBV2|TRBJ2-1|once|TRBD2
CASSVELAGGLSYNEQFF
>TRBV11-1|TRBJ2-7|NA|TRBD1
CASSAGTGTGLYEQYF
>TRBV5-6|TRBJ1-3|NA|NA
CASSWGLSSGNTIYF
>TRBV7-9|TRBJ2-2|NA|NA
CASSLSGTGELFF
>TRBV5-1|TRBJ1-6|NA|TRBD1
CASSSDRGGSPLHF
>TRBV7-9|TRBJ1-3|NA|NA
CASSGTGSPELGSGNTIYF
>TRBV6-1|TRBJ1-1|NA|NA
CASSTGVGAFF
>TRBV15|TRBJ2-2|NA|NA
CATSRGGNTGELFF
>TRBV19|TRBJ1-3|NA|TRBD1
CASSKGQGAGNTIYF
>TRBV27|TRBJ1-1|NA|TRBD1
CASSAHLTGVGTEAFF
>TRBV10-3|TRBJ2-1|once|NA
CAISESFRDTSFEQFF
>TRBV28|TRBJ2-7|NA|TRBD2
CASSLGDYSSYEQYF
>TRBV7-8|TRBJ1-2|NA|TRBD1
CASSPRTGPNYGYTF
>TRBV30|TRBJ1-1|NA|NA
CAWRHMNTEAFF
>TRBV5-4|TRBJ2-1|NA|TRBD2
CASSSQAGGSTEQFF
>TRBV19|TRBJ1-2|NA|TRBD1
CASSIGGQGYGYTF
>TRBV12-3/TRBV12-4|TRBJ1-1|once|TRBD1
CASSTGTGSEAFF
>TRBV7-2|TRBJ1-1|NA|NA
CASTLVGWNTEAFF